This passage covers 24 T cell receptor beta chains from one sample sequenced in a study of blood T cell repertoires in COVID-19. Only in-frame clones appear in the TCRdb table, and some are missing; sequencing was by immunoSEQ multiplex PCR. The sample carries roughly 60,000 clones, over 75% recorded once. The sample consisted of peripheral blood. The receptors here all came from a woman older than 75 with acute or convalescent COVID-19.

This chain joins TRBV3-1 (or the pseudogene TRBV3-2) and TRBJ1-1; no firm D call. CDR3 length equals 14 residues. The germline V gene has CDR1 LGHDT and CDR2 YNNKEL (reference sequence). V was cut by 1 base and J by 1 base, with 7 bases left in between. The CDR3 DNA reads TGTGCCAGCAGCCAAGTTACAGCGAACACTGAAGCTTTCTTT. It specifies CASSQVTANTEAFF.

The chain carries TRBV18 and TRBJ1-4, with D tentatively TRBD1 (5 bases). The CDR3 is 15 amino acids. Trimming stripped 2 bases from V and 7 bases from J, with 14 bases between. CDR1 and CDR2 from the germline V gene are KGHSH and LQKENI. CDR3 sequence reads: CASSPGGAVGEKLFF. CDR3 nucleotides: TGTGCCAGCTCACCAGGCGGGGCCGTCGGTGAAAAACTGTTTTTT.

This chain uses TRBV5-6 with TRBJ2-3; D might be TRBD2 (6 bases). V was clipped by 3 bases and J by 0 bases, with 11 bases between them. This CDR3 is built from 15 residues. The germline gives CDR1 SGHDT, CDR2 YYEEEE. This CDR3 reads CASSWGSGSTDTQYF. In DNA, the CDR3 is TGTGCCAGCAGCTGGGGCAGCGGGAGCACAGATACGCAGTATTTT.

This sequence joins TRBV10-2 and TRBJ2-7; 10 bases agree with TRBD2. This CDR3 is built from 12 residues. J gave up 9 bases and V 6 bases, and 5 bases lay outside the gene matches. The germline V gene has CDR1 WSHSY and CDR2 SAAADI. CDR3 amino acids: CASSLAGEGQYF. The CDR3 coding sequence is TGCGCCAGCAGCCTAGCGGGAGAGGGGCAGTACTTC.

The V gene is TRBV15, the J gene TRBJ1-4, with 8 bases fitting TRBD1. Germline V gives CDR1 LNHNV, CDR2 YYDKDF (reference sequence). This CDR3 is built from 17 residues. V lost 8 bases to trimming and J lost 6 bases; unmatched junction nucleotides: 17. The CDR3 protein is CATRAGDRRGGDEKLFF. The CDR3 DNA sequence: TGTGCCACCCGCGCTGGGGACAGGAGAGGGGGTGATGAAAAACTGTTTTTT.

J is TRBJ2-7 and V is TRBV19; D is unclear. Germline V CDR1 and CDR2: LNHDA, SQIVND (reference sequence). CDR3 length: 13 amino acids. Trimming left V 4 bases short and J 2 bases short, with 9 bases between. This CDR3 reads CASSTPPTYEQYF. The CDR3 DNA follows: TGTGCCAGTAGTACTCCACCTACCTACGAGCAGTACTTC. The full variable domain, in which reference TRBV19 and TRBJ2-7 provide the parts outside the CDR3, is DGGITQSPKYLFRKEGQNVTLSCEQNLNHDAMYWYRQDPGQGLRLIYYSQIVNDFQKGDIAEGYSVSREKKESFPLTVTSAQKNPTAFYLCASSTPPTYEQYFGPGTRLTVT.

The chain joins TRBV11-2 to TRBJ2-3; the match to TRBD2 covers 10 bases. V was pared by 10 bases and J by 3 bases, with 10 bases of the junction left unmatched. This CDR3 is built from 15 residues. Germline V gives CDR1 SGHAT, CDR2 FQNNGV. This CDR3 is CATSVKRGGTDTQYF. DNA for the CDR3: TGTGCCACCTCAGTGAAGCGGGGGGGTACAGATACGCAGTATTTT.

About this clone itself: Other DNA sequences in the same sample also yield this CDR3. V is TRBV20-1 and J is TRBJ1-1; D uncertain. V dropped 6 bases and J dropped 2 bases, with 7 bases sitting between them. This CDR3 region has 11 residues. Germline lookup yields CDR1 DFQATT and CDR2 SNEGSKA (reference sequence). CDR3 protein: CSATKNTEAFF. In nucleotides, the CDR3 is TGCAGTGCCACAAAAAACACTGAAGCTTTCTTT.

In its sample, this clone was seen a few times. The V gene is TRBV15, the J gene TRBJ1-4; D unresolved. The ends were cut back, 0 bases at V and 5 bases at J, with 4 bases in the middle. CDR3 length: 13 residues. Germline V gives CDR1 LNHNV, CDR2 YYDKDF (reference sequence). The CDR3 region has the DNA TGTGCCACCAGCAGAGATCGGAATGAAAAACTGTTTTTT. Its translation is CATSRDRNEKLFF.

In the case of this clone: The sample holds other DNA sequences that translate to the same CDR3. CDR3 coding DNA: TGTGCCTGGAGTACAGGGAACGAGCAGTTCTTC. It translates to CAWSTGNEQFF. The J gene is TRBJ2-1, the V gene TRBV30; a weak D match, TRBD1 (6 bases). V lost 2 bases and J 10 bases, leaving 9 bases between the germline ends. This CDR3 has 11 amino acids. The germline V gene encodes CDR1 GTSNPN and CDR2 SVGIG (reference sequence).

The chain links TRBV21-1 to TRBJ2-7; the table's D call, TRBD1, has no DNA check behind it. TRBV21-1 is a pseudogene segment. The CDR3 spans 15 residues. The CDR3 DNA is TGTGCCAGCAGCAACAGGGGGCAGGTCACCTACGAGCAGTACTTC. It yields the protein CASSNRGQVTYEQYF.

The chain joins TRBV19 to TRBJ1-5, with 8 bases fitting TRBD1. V was pared by 6 bases and J by 4 bases, with 5 bases of the junction left unmatched. The germline V gene has CDR1 LNHDA and CDR2 SQIVND (reference sequence). The CDR3 is made up of 14 amino acids. The CDR3 loop is CASRGDRTNQPQHF. CDR3 nucleotides: TGTGCCAGTAGGGGGGACAGGACGAATCAGCCCCAGCATTTT. Combining the CDR3 with reference TRBV19 and TRBJ1-5 gives the whole variable domain DGGITQSPKYLFRKEGQNVTLSCEQNLNHDAMYWYRQDPGQGLRLIYYSQIVNDFQKGDIAEGYSVSREKKESFPLTVTSAQKNPTAFYLCASRGDRTNQPQHFGDGTRLSIL.

This rearrangement joins TRBV2 to TRBJ2-7; TRBD2 aligns across 14 bases. The CDR3 sequence is 14 residues long. The germline V gene has CDR1 SNHLY and CDR2 FYNNEI. The ends lost 6 bases at V and 7 bases at J; junction bases unmatched: 5. Written as DNA, the CDR3 is TGTGCCAGCAGCCACGGACTAGCGGGAGGTGAGCAGTACTTC. Protein sequence: CASSHGLAGGEQYF. Full variable domain (missing parts from reference TRBV2 and TRBJ2-7): EPEVTQTPSHQVTQMGQEVILRCVPISNHLYFYWYRQILGQKVEFLVSFYNNEISEKSEIFDDQFSVERPDGSNFTLKIRSTKLEDSAMYFCASSHGLAGGEQYFGPGTRLTVT.

The gene calls are TRBV4-2 and TRBJ2-7; perhaps TRBD2 as D (6 bases). V dropped 4 bases and J dropped 3 bases, with 19 bases sitting between them. The V gene's germline CDR1 is LGHNA and CDR2 YNFKEQ. This CDR3 region has 16 residues. The DNA of the CDR3 is TGTGCCAGCAGCCGGTTCAGGGAGGTGACGGTCTACGAGCAGTACTTC. It yields the protein CASSRFREVTVYEQYF.

This clone was counted a single time. The chain recombines TRBV6-5 with TRBJ2-2; D gene uncertain. This CDR3 is 14 amino acids long. CDR1 is MNHEY and CDR2 is SVGAGI in the germline V gene. The V and J ends lost 10 bases and 4 bases respectively, with 16 bases between them. The CDR3 here is CAIMGLPGTGELFF. The CDR3 DNA follows: TGTGCCATCATGGGTCTACCGGGCACCGGGGAGCTGTTTTTT.

V is TRBV7-2 and J is TRBJ2-7; maybe TRBD2 (6 bases). This CDR3 region has 14 residues. V lost 5 bases and J 0 bases, leaving 11 bases between the germline ends. The V gene's germline CDR1 is SGHTA and CDR2 FQGNSA. CDR3 region: CASSRGGASYEQYF. The CDR3 DNA sequence: TGTGCCAGCAGCCGGGGCGGGGCCTCCTACGAGCAGTACTTC.

The chain has TRBV27 and TRBJ2-1; the match to TRBD2 covers 11 bases. With V trimmed by 5 bases and J by 6 bases, 9 bases remained unmatched. The CDR3 loop spans 16 amino acids. CDR1 is MNHEY, CDR2 SMNVEV, per germline (reference sequence). The CDR3 sequence: CASSPTKTSGSNEQFF. Written as DNA, the CDR3 is TGTGCCAGCAGTCCCACTAAAACTAGCGGGAGCAATGAGCAGTTCTTC.

The rearrangement uses TRBV28 and TRBJ2-2; 7 nucleotides line up with TRBD1. With V trimmed by 10 bases and J by 4 bases, 15 bases remained unmatched. Germline CDR1 is MDHEN and CDR2 is SYDVKM. The CDR3 is 16 amino acids. The CDR3 bases are TGTGCCACGGACCCAGAACAGGGGCCTCTCACCGGGGAGCTGTTTTTT. This sequence encodes CATDPEQGPLTGELFF.

This chain connects TRBV9 to TRBJ1-3; D not certain. This CDR3 spans 16 amino acids. V was cut by 0 bases and J by 2 bases, with 12 bases left in between. From germline, CDR1 is SGDLS and CDR2 YYNGEE. The CDR3, as DNA: TGTGCCAGCAGCGTAGCTGGCATCGCCCCTGGAAACACCATATATTTT. Its protein product is CASSVAGIAPGNTIYF.

The chain uses TRBV25-1 and TRBJ2-5, with D perhaps matching TRBD1 (6 bases). V gave up 5 bases and J gave up 1 base, with 11 bases separating them. This CDR3 comprises 14 residues. Germline CDR1 and CDR2: MGHDK and SYGVNS. The CDR3 coding sequence is TGTGCCAGCAGTCGGTCACAGGGCCAAGAGACCCAGTACTTC. Translating gives CASSRSQGQETQYF.

The V call is TRBV5-6, the J call TRBJ2-1; the match to TRBD1 covers 7 bases. This CDR3 is built from 15 residues. V shed 0 bases, J shed 4 bases, and the junction held 4 bases outside the gene matches. Germline V CDR1 and CDR2: SGHDT, YYEEEE. This CDR3 is CASSLEATGYNEQFF. The CDR3 DNA reads as TGTGCCAGCAGCTTGGAAGCGACAGGGTACAATGAGCAGTTCTTC.

The chain joins TRBV7-2 to TRBJ2-2; TRBD1 matches at 7 bases. The germline V gene encodes CDR1 SGHTA and CDR2 FQGNSA. CDR3 length: 14 residues. V shed 3 bases, J shed 4 bases, and the junction held 2 bases outside the gene matches. For the CDR3, the DNA is TGTGCCAGCAGCTTGGGACAGCCCACCGGGGAGCTGTTTTTT. Residues: CASSLGQPTGELFF.

The chain combines TRBV7-9 with TRBJ1-1; 12 bases agree with TRBD1. This CDR3 contains 13 residues. J gave up 11 bases and V 6 bases, and 7 bases lay outside the gene matches. Per the germline V gene, CDR1 is SEHNR and CDR2 is FQNEAQ (reference sequence). In DNA form, the CDR3 reads TGTGCCAGCAGACCGGGACAGGGGGCTCGGGCTTTCTTT. Its translation: CASRPGQGARAFF.

The chain has TRBV2 and TRBJ2-7, with 10 bases fitting TRBD2. V trimming: 4 bases; J trimming: 4 bases; junction bases outside the gene matches: 4. CDR3 length: 14 residues. Germline values: CDR1 SNHLY, CDR2 FYNNEI. CDR3 DNA sequence: TGTGCCAGCAGTGGACGACTAGCGGGTTACGAGCAGTACTTC. This sequence encodes CASSGRLAGYEQYF.